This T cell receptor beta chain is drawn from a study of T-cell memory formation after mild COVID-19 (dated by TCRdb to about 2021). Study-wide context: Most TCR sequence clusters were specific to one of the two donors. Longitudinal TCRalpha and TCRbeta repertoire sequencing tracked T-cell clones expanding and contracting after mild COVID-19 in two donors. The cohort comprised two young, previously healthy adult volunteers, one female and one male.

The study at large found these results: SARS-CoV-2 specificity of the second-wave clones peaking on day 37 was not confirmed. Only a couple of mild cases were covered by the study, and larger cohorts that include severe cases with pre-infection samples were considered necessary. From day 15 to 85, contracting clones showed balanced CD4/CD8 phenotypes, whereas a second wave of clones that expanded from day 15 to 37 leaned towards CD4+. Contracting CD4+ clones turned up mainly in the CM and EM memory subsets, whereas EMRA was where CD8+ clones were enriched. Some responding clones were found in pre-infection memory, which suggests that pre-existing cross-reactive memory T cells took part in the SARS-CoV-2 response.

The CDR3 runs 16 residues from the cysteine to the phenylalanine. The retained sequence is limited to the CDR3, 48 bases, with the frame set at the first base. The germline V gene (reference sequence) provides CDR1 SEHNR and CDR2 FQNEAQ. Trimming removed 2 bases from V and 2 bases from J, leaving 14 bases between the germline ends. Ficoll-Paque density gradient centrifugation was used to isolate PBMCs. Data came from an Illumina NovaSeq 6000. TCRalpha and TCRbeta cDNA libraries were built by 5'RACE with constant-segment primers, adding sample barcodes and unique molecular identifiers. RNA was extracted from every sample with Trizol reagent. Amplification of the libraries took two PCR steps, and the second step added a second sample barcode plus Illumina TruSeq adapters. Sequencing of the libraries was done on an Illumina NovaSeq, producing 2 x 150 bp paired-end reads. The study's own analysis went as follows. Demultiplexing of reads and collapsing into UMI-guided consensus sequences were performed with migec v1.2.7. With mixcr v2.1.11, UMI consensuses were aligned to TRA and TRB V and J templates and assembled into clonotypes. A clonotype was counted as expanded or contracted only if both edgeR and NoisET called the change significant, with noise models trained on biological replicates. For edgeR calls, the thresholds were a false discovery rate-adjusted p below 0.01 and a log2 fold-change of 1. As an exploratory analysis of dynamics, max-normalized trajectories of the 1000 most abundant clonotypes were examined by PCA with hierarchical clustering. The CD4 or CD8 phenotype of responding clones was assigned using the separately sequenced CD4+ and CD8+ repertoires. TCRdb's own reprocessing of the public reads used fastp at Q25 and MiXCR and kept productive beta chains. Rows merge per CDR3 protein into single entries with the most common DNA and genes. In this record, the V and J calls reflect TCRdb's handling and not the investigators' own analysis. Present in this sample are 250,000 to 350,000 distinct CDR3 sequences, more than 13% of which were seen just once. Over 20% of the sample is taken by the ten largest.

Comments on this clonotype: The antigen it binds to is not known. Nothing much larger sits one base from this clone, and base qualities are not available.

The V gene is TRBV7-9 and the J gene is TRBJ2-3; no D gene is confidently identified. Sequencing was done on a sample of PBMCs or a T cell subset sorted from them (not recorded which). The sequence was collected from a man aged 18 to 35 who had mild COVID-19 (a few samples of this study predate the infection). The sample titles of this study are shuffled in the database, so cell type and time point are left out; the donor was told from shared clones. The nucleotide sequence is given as TGTGCCAGCAGCTTAATGGTAGTGGGAAACACAGATACGCAGTATTTT. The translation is CASSLMVVGNTDTQYF.